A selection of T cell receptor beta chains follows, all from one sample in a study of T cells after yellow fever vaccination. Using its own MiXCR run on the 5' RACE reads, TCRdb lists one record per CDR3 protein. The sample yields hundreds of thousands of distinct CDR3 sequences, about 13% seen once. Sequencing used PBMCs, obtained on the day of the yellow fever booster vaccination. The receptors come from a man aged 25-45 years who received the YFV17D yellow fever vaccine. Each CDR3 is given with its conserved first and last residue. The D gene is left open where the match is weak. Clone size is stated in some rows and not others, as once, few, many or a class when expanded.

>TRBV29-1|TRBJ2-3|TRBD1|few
CSVEGGQGVTDTQYF
TGCAGCGTTGAAGGAGGACAGGGGGTCACAGATACGCAGTATTTT
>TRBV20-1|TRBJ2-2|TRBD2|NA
CSASRLAGPPGELFF
TGCAGTGCTTCCCGACTAGCGGGACCCCCCGGGGAGCTGTTTTTT
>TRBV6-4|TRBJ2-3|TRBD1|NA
CASSETGGSDTQYF
TGTGCCAGCAGTGAGACAGGGGGATCAGATACGCAGTATTTT
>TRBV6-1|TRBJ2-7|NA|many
CASRRAASYEQYF
TGTGCCAGCCGGAGGGCAGCCTCCTACGAGCAGTACTTC
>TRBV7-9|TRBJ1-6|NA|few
CASSLFTGGPNSPLHF
TGTGCCAGCAGCTTATTCACAGGAGGGCCCAATTCACCCCTCCACTTT
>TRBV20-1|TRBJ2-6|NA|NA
CSARDGKGSGVNVLTF
TGCAGTGCTAGAGATGGGAAAGGCTCTGGGGTCAACGTCCTGACTTTC
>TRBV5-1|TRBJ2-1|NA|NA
CASSLYRLGALNEQFF
TGCGCCAGCAGCTTGTATCGTTTAGGGGCCCTCAATGAGCAGTTCTTC
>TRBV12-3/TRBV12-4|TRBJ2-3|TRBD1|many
CASSRDRVTDTQYF
TGTGCCAGCAGCAGAGACAGGGTGACAGATACGCAGTATTTT
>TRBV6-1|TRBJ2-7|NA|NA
CARSSGSSYEQYF
TGTGCCAGATCCTCAGGGAGCTCCTACGAGCAGTACTTC
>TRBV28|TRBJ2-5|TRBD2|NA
CASSLPLLGGWETKETQYF
TGTGCCAGCAGTTTACCTCTCCTGGGGGGGTGGGAGACCAAAGAGACCCAGTACTTC
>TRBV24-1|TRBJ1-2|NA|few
CATSLENYGYTF
TGTGCCACCAGTTTGGAAAACTATGGCTACACCTTC
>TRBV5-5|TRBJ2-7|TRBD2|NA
CASSLRSGTPTSYEQYF
TGTGCCAGCAGCTTGCGAAGCGGGACCCCTACTTCCTACGAGCAGTACTTC
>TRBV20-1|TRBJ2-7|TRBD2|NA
CSETSVSSYEQYF
TGCAGTGAAACTAGCGTCAGCTCCTACGAGCAGTACTTC
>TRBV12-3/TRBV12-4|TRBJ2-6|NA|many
CASSLGTPVSGANVLTF
TGTGCCAGCAGTTTAGGGACACCGGTCTCTGGGGCCAACGTCCTGACTTTC
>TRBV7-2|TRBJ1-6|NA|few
CASSLSGWEYNSPLHF
TGTGCCAGCAGCTTGTCGGGGTGGGAGTATAATTCACCCCTCCACTTT
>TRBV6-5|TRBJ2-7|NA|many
CASSYSQGSHEQYF
TGTGCCAGCAGTTACTCCCAAGGGTCCCACGAGCAGTACTTC
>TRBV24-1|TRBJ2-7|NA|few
CATSDSRTAAYEQYF
TGTGCCACCAGTGACTCCCGGACGGCTGCCTACGAGCAGTACTTC
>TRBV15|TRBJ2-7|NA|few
CATSRDAGNRQYF
TGTGCCACCAGCAGAGATGCAGGGAACCGGCAGTACTTC
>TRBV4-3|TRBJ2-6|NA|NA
CASSQVPHRAGANVLTF
TGCGCCAGCAGCCAAGTGCCCCACAGGGCTGGGGCCAACGTCCTGACTTTC
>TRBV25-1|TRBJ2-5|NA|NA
CASSAMARGGDMKTQYF
TGTGCCAGCAGCGCCATGGCGAGAGGGGGTGATATGAAGACCCAGTACTTC
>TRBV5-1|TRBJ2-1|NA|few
CASSLGPGARGEQFF
TGCGCCAGCAGCTTGGGACCGGGAGCTAGGGGTGAGCAGTTCTTC
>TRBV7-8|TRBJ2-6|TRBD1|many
CASSLLTGPSGANVLTF
TGTGCCAGCAGCCTACTGACAGGGCCCTCTGGGGCCAACGTCCTGACTTTC
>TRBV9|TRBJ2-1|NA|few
CASSPHSGGRGEQFF
TGTGCCAGCAGCCCCCACTCCGGGGGGCGGGGTGAGCAGTTCTTC
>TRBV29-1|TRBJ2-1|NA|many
CTTGYNEQFF
TGCACCACAGGGTACAATGAGCAGTTCTTC
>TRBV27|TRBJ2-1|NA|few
CASSFGANEQFF
TGTGCCAGCAGTTTTGGGGCCAATGAGCAGTTCTTC
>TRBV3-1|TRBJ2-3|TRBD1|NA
CASSPGTGGDTQYF
TGTGCCAGCAGTCCCGGGACAGGGGGAGATACGCAGTATTTT
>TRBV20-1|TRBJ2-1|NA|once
CSARVRTAYDEQFF
TGCAGTGCTAGAGTGCGGACAGCTTACGATGAGCAGTTCTTC
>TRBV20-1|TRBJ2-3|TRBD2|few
CSAGKAGLGTDTQYF
TGCAGTGCTGGGAAAGCGGGATTGGGCACAGATACGCAGTATTTT
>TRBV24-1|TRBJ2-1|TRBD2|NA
CATSDLAASSYNEQFF
TGTGCCACCAGTGACCTAGCGGCAAGCTCCTACAATGAGCAGTTCTTC
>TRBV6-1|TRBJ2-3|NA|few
CASSTGVPSSTDTQYF
TGTGCCAGCAGCACTGGGGTGCCTAGCAGCACAGATACGCAGTATTTT
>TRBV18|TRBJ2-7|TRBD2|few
CASSRGTSGIDEQYF
TGTGCCAGCTCACGCGGGACTAGCGGGATCGACGAGCAGTACTTC
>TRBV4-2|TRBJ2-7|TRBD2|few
CASSQVGPAGGPYEQYF
TGTGCCAGCAGCCAAGTGGGACCCGCGGGAGGGCCCTACGAGCAGTACTTC
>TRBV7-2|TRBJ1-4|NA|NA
CASSLVFRVDEKLFF
TGTGCCAGCAGCTTAGTTTTCAGGGTTGATGAAAAACTGTTTTTT
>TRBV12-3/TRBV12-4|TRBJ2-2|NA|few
CASSFSGDGDTGELFF
TGTGCCAGCAGTTTCTCGGGGGACGGGGACACCGGGGAGCTGTTTTTT
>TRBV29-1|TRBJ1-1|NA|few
CSVLKTGATEAFF
TGCAGCGTCCTTAAGACGGGGGCCACTGAAGCTTTCTTT
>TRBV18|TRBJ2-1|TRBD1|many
CASSADRGSYNEQFF
TGTGCCAGCTCTGCGGACAGGGGCTCCTACAATGAGCAGTTCTTC
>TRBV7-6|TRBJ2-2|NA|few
CASGTPGNTGELFF
TGTGCCAGCGGGACCCCGGGGAACACCGGGGAGCTGTTTTTT